A selection of T cell receptor beta chains follows, all from one sample in a study of cytomegalovirus exposure and HLA in healthy donors. TCRdb's copy holds only in-frame clones and misses some; the assay was immunoSEQ multiplex PCR. The repertoire holds roughly 120,000 clones, with about four fifths as singletons. Sequenced input: PBMCs. These receptors were taken from a woman aged 18-29 years in good health and CMV-seronegative. CDR3s include the opening cysteine and the closing phenylalanine or tryptophan. Fields, in order: J gene, V gene, clone size, D gene, CDR3 DNA, CDR3 protein. D genes are given only for firm matches. Size is omitted from some rows. Given values are once, few, many or a class for expanded clones.

TRBJ2-7 | TRBV7-3 | . | . | TGTGCCAGCAGCTTAGGAGGGCCCTACGAGCAGTACTTC | CASSLGGPYEQYF
TRBJ2-2 | TRBV6-5 | . | . | TGTGCCAGCAGTTATCGTCGCAGGTCAAACACCGGGGAGCTGTTTTTT | CASSYRRRSNTGELFF
TRBJ1-5 | TRBV15 | . | . | TGTGCCACCAGCAGAGTCCCAGGGGCAAGGCCCCAGCATTTT | CATSRVPGARPQHF
TRBJ1-2 | TRBV18 | . | . | TGTGCCAGCTCCGGGAGCACCCCGGGTCTGAGGCATGGCTACACCTTC | CASSGSTPGLRHGYTF
TRBJ2-7 | TRBV7-2 | . | TRBD2 | TGTGCCAGCAGTCGACCCGGGACTAGCGGGAGGAGCTCCTACGAGCAGTACTTC | CASSRPGTSGRSSYEQYF
TRBJ1-1 | TRBV6-1 | . | TRBD1 | TGTGCCAGCAGTGAAGCCGGGACAGGGAACACTGAAGCTTTCTTT | CASSEAGTGNTEAFF
TRBJ1-4 | TRBV4-3 | . | . | TGCGCCAGCAGCCAAGATCCCCCGACCGCTAGCTCTAATGAAAAACTGTTTTTT | CASSQDPPTASSNEKLFF
TRBJ2-1 | TRBV7-6 | once | . | TGTGCCAGCAGCTTAGACTCACCCTACAATGAGCAGTTCTTC | CASSLDSPYNEQFF
TRBJ2-1 | TRBV11-3 | . | TRBD1 | TGTGCCAGCAGCTGGACAGGGAACTCCTACAATGAGCAGTTCTTC | CASSWTGNSYNEQFF
TRBJ2-4 | TRBV6-6 | . | . | TGTGCCAGCAGTTACGGGGAGGCCAAAAACAGTCAGTACTTC | CASSYGEAKNSQYF
TRBJ1-5 | TRBV6-4 | . | . | TGTGCCAGCAGTGACTCGGGGGACACTAATCAGCCCCAGCATTTT | CASSDSGDTNQPQHF
TRBJ2-7 | TRBV6-1 | few | . | TGTGCCAGCAGTGAAGCCACGACAGGCAACTACGAGCAGTACTTC | CASSEATTGNYEQYF
TRBJ2-4 | TRBV15 | . | TRBD1 | TGTGCCACCAGCAGAACAGACAGGGTGGTCAAAAACATTCAGTACTTC | CATSRTDRVVKNIQYF
TRBJ1-4 | TRBV7-2 | . | . | TGTGCCAGCAGCTACGGCCCGGCGGGGAATGAAAAACTGTTTTTT | CASSYGPAGNEKLFF
TRBJ2-5 | TRBV7-9 | . | . | TGTGCCAGCAGCTCCTTCGAGACCCAGTACTTC | CASSSFETQYF
TRBJ1-4 | TRBV6-1 | . | TRBD1 | TGTGCCAGCAGTAAGGGGGCAAGGGCTAATGAAAAACTGTTTTTT | CASSKGARANEKLFF
TRBJ2-2 | TRBV6-4 | . | . | TGTGCCAGTTCTACGGACACCGGGGAGCTGTTTTTT | CASSTDTGELFF
TRBJ2-1 | TRBV6-5 | . | TRBD2 | TGTGCCAGCAGTACCTCCGGGACTAGTTATGAGCAGTTCTTC | CASSTSGTSYEQFF
TRBJ1-4 | TRBV13 | . | TRBD1 | TGTGCCAGCAGCTACAGTACCGGGACAGGGGTAGAAAAACTGTTTTTT | CASSYSTGTGVEKLFF
TRBJ2-1 | TRBV10-1 | once | TRBD2 | TGCGCCAGCAGTGAACGGGGGGTCGGCAATGAGCAGTTCTTC | CASSERGVGNEQFF
TRBJ1-5 | TRBV7-2 | once | . | TGTGCCAGCAGCGCGCGGGGGAATCAGCCCCAGCATTTT | CASSARGNQPQHF
TRBJ2-1 | TRBV2 | . | . | TGTGCCAGCAGTGAAATAACAGTCCGACCGTTCTTC | CASSEITVRPFF
TRBJ1-1 | TRBV19 | . | . | TGTGCCAGTAGTTGCCCCCCTGGAGTGACGAACACTGAAGCTTTCTTT | CASSCPPGVTNTEAFF
TRBJ2-5 | TRBV19 | . | TRBD2 | TGTGCCAGTGGGGGACTAGCGGGAGGTGGAGAGACCCAGTACTTC | CASGGLAGGGETQYF
TRBJ2-3 | TRBV2 | once | TRBD2 | TGTGCCAGCAGCACCCCCTTAGCGGGAGCCCTAGATACGCAGTATTTT | CASSTPLAGALDTQYF
TRBJ2-2 | TRBV27 | . | . | TGTGCCACCATCCCCAGGGTGGGGGGAGACACCGGGGAGCTGTTTTTT | CATIPRVGGDTGELFF
TRBJ1-1 | TRBV7-8 | . | . | TGTGCCAGCAGCCTTTTGAACACTGAAGCTTTCTTT | CASSLLNTEAFF
TRBJ1-5 | TRBV7-2 | few | . | TGTGCCAGCAGCTTAGCGGGCAGCAATCAGCCCCAGCATTTT | CASSLAGSNQPQHF
TRBJ1-2 | TRBV5-1 | . | . | TGCGCCAGCAGCCCGGGGGTTCTCGATGGCTACACCTTC | CASSPGVLDGYTF
TRBJ2-2 | TRBV12-1 | once | . | TGTGCCAGCAGCTTACCGGGAGGGGCCATATCCGGGGAGCTGTTTTTT | CASSLPGGAISGELFF
TRBJ2-7 | TRBV5-1 | . | TRBD1 | TGCGCCAGCAGCTTCCGGGACAGGGGGAAAGAGCAGTACTTC | CASSFRDRGKEQYF
TRBJ2-5 | TRBV7-2 | . | . | TGTGCCATCGTCCCTAAAGTTGGGTACAGACAAGAGACCCAGTACTTC | CAIVPKVGYRQETQYF
TRBJ1-1 | TRBV29-1 | . | . | TGCAGCGTCGACCCAGAGAGGCTGAACACTGAAGCTTTCTTT | CSVDPERLNTEAFF
TRBJ1-3 | TRBV5-1 | few | . | TGCGCCAGCAGCTTGGGGTCATTCAGGGGCGGGAGCTCTGGAAACACCATATATTTT | CASSLGSFRGGSSGNTIYF
TRBJ1-4 | TRBV6-5 | . | TRBD1 | TGTGCCTCCAGGGGGGAAAAACTGTTTTTT | CASRGEKLFF
TRBJ2-7 | TRBV4-1 | . | TRBD2 | TGCGCCAGCAGCCCGACGCACCTGACTAGCGGGTCTAACGAGCAGTACTTC | CASSPTHLTSGSNEQYF
TRBJ2-5 | TRBV9 | . | . | TGTGCCAGCAGCGTAGGGACACACCAAGAGACCCAGTACTTC | CASSVGTHQETQYF
TRBJ2-1 | TRBV4-3 | . | . | TGCGCCAGCAGCGTCTCGGGGGTCTCCTACAATGAGCAGTTCTTC | CASSVSGVSYNEQFF
TRBJ1-4 | TRBV5-8 | few | TRBD1 | TGTGCCAGCAGCTTTGGGACAGCTAATGAAAAACTGTTTTTT | CASSFGTANEKLFF
TRBJ1-2 | TRBV2 | . | . | TGTGCCAGCAGCGTGGACATAAAGTATGGCTACACCTTC | CASSVDIKYGYTF
TRBJ2-1 | TRBV13 | few | TRBD1 | TGTGCCAGCAGCGGACAGGAGATTACTGAGCAGTTCTTC | CASSGQEITEQFF
TRBJ2-7 | TRBV11-2 | . | TRBD2 | TGTGCCAGCAGCGCTACTAGCGGGTCCTACGAGCAGTACTTC | CASSATSGSYEQYF
TRBJ2-3 | TRBV5-4 | . | TRBD2 | TGTGCCAGCACCTCCCGGGCGGGAGCGTATGGAGATACGCAGTATTTT | CASTSRAGAYGDTQYF
TRBJ2-2 | TRBV4-2 | . | TRBD1 | TGTGCCAGCAGCCTTCCGGGACAGGGAACCGGGGAGCTGTTTTTT | CASSLPGQGTGELFF
TRBJ2-4 | TRBV5-1 | . | TRBD1 | TGCGCCAGCAGCTTCGTTGGACAGGGCTTCGACAGTCAGTACTTC | CASSFVGQGFDSQYF
TRBJ1-1 | TRBV2 | . | . | TGTGCCAGCAGTGATGGGCCGGGGGGGGCCACTGAAGCTTTCTTT | CASSDGPGGATEAFF
TRBJ1-2 | TRBV7-6 | . | . | TGTGCCAGCAGCTGGTCAGGGTTTAGTGGCTACACCTTC | CASSWSGFSGYTF
TRBJ2-7 | TRBV7-2 | . | . | TGTGCCAGCAGCCTGTTCGAGAGCTCCTACGAGCAGTACTTC | CASSLFESSYEQYF
TRBJ1-5 | TRBV7-2 | . | . | TGTGCCAGCAGCCCGGGGGTATATAGCAATCAGCCCCAGCATTTT | CASSPGVYSNQPQHF
TRBJ1-4 | TRBV6-1 | once | . | TGTGCCAGCAGTGAAGCGCTTCGGGGAGAAAAACTGTTTTTT | CASSEALRGEKLFF
TRBJ2-1 | TRBV23-1 | . | . | TGCGCCAGCAGCCACAGGCATAGCTCCTACAATGAGCAGTTCTTC | CASSHRHSSYNEQFF
TRBJ2-4 | TRBV5-5 | . | TRBD2 | TGTGCCAGCAGCTTGAGGTTAGCGGGAGTAGAGGACATTCAGTACTTC | CASSLRLAGVEDIQYF
TRBJ1-5 | TRBV2 | . | . | TGTGCCAGCAGTGGGGAGACTCGCCAGCCCCAGCATTTT | CASSGETRQPQHF